A selection of T cell receptor beta chains follows, all from one sample in a study of blood T cell repertoires in COVID-19. Here immunoSEQ multiplex PCR was the method, and the copy in TCRdb shows in-frame clones only, minus some. The table shows approximately 200,000 clones, with around 88% occurring only once. Input material: peripheral blood. The source of these receptors is a woman aged 25 to 45 with acute or convalescent COVID-19. Each CDR3 is given with its conserved first and last residue. A D gene is named only where the DNA matches it firmly. Part of the rows lack a size; the others show once, few, many or a class for expanded clones.

clone_size	v_call	d_call	j_call	cdr3_aa	cdr3_nt
NA	TRBV30	TRBD2	TRBJ2-1	CAWSGVAGAVGNEQFF	TGTGCCTGGAGTGGGGTAGCGGGAGCGGTGGGCAATGAGCAGTTCTTC
NA	TRBV2	NA	TRBJ2-1	CASRGLINEQFF	TGTGCCAGCAGAGGACTAATTAATGAGCAGTTCTTC
NA	TRBV28	TRBD2	TRBJ2-1	CASSFSLAGNNEQFF	TGTGCCAGCAGTTTTTCTTTAGCGGGAAACAATGAGCAGTTCTTC
NA	TRBV27	TRBD2	TRBJ2-1	CASSLSGLAGGADEQFF	TGTGCCAGCAGTTTATCAGGACTAGCGGGAGGCGCGGATGAGCAGTTCTTC
NA	TRBV19	TRBD2	TRBJ2-2	CAGTSGNTGELFF	TGTGCCGGAACTAGCGGGAACACCGGGGAGCTGTTTTTT
NA	TRBV7-2	NA	TRBJ2-1	CASRKDRGAYNEQFF	TGTGCCAGCAGAAAGGACAGAGGGGCCTACAATGAGCAGTTCTTC
NA	TRBV19	NA	TRBJ2-1	CASSIGTNNEQFF	TGTGCCAGTAGTATAGGAACTAACAATGAGCAGTTCTTC
once	TRBV6-1	NA	TRBJ2-1	CASSEHGGRNEQFF	TGTGCCAGCAGTGAACATGGAGGTCGCAATGAGCAGTTCTTC
NA	TRBV11-2	NA	TRBJ1-4	CASSSTIDGEKLFF	TGTGCCAGCAGCTCAACTATAGACGGTGAAAAACTGTTTTTT
NA	TRBV18	NA	TRBJ1-1	CASSPDWNTEAFF	TGTGCCAGCTCACCAGACTGGAACACTGAAGCTTTCTTT
NA	TRBV25-1	NA	TRBJ1-1	CASSPTTGWNTEAFF	TGTGCCAGCAGTCCTACGACAGGATGGAACACTGAAGCTTTCTTT